Below, 26 T cell receptor beta chains from the same sample are listed, as sequenced in a study of OX40 agonist ivuxolimab in advanced cancers. Generated by immunoSEQ multiplex PCR, the TCRdb table keeps only in-frame clones and is missing some. The table lists some 80,000 clones, nearly 90% of them singletons. The sample was CD4+ or CD8+ T cells sorted from blood, taken in a trial of the OX40 agonist ivuxolimab. These receptors came from an adult with an advanced solid tumor such as melanoma, head and neck, liver or kidney cancer.

The rearrangement joins TRBV6-1 to TRBJ2-5; maybe TRBD2 (6 bases). Trimming removed 1 base from V and 6 bases from J, with 18 bases in between. Germline loops: CDR1 MNHNS, CDR2 SASEGT. The CDR3 extends over 16 amino acids. CDR3 sequence reads: CASSEGEEGYRKTQYF. CDR3 bases: TGTGCCAGCAGTGAAGGGGAGGAGGGGTATCGAAAGACCCAGTACTTC.

This chain links TRBV5-1 with TRBJ2-7; 9 bases map to TRBD2. Trimming removed 0 bases from V and 1 base from J; junction bases left unmatched: 8. Germline loops: CDR1 SGHRS, CDR2 YFSETQ. The CDR3 totals 17 residues. The CDR3 here is CASSLEASGALSYEQYF. CDR3 nucleotides: TGCGCCAGCAGCTTGGAAGCTAGCGGGGCGCTGTCCTACGAGCAGTACTTC.

The genes are TRBV6-1 and TRBJ1-6; D not resolved. This CDR3 comprises 13 residues. Germline lookup yields CDR1 MNHNS and CDR2 SASEGT. With 6 bases removed from V and 5 bases from J, the gap between germline ends came to 8 bases. The CDR3 DNA sequence: TGTGCCAGCAGGACGGAGAATAATTCACCCCTCCACTTT. Its translation is CASRTENNSPLHF.

This sequence joins TRBV6-1 and TRBJ1-1; 8 bases line up with TRBD1. CDR1 is MNHNS and CDR2 is SASEGT in the germline V gene. This CDR3 has 14 amino acids. J gave up 4 bases and V 0 bases, and 1 base lay outside the gene matches. The CDR3 DNA is TGTGCCAGCAGTGAAGCGGACAGGGTCACTGAAGCTTTCTTT. It specifies CASSEADRVTEAFF.

This chain connects TRBV19 to TRBJ1-1; possible D gene TRBD1, 5 bases. CDR1 is LNHDA and CDR2 is SQIVND in the germline V gene (reference sequence). This CDR3 is 13 amino acids long. Deletions cut 4 bases from V and 12 bases from J, with 18 bases between. This chain's CDR3 is CASSRREGLETFF. CDR3 in DNA: TGTGCCAGTAGTAGACGGGAGGGGCTGGAGACTTTCTTT.

The J gene is TRBJ1-1, the V gene TRBV7-2; the D gene is possibly TRBD1 (6 bases). V lost 5 bases, J lost 4 bases, and 14 bases lay in between. The V gene's germline CDR1 is SGHTA and CDR2 FQGNSA. The CDR3 is 14 residues long. The CDR3 coding sequence is TGTGCCAGCAGCCTGGGGGGGGCGTCCACTGAAGCTTTCTTT. Residues: CASSLGGASTEAFF.

The chain employs TRBV4-2 and TRBJ2-4; 8 bases fit TRBD2. The CDR3 length is 20 residues. The ends lost 2 bases at V and 2 bases at J; junction bases unmatched: 17. The germline V gene encodes CDR1 LGHNA and CDR2 YNFKEQ. In DNA form, the CDR3 reads TGTGCCAGCAGCCAACGGGGGGGCCTTAGGCCGGGTGCAACCAAAAACATTCAGTACTTC. Translated, it gives CASSQRGGLRPGATKNIQYF.

The V call is TRBV5-1, the J call TRBJ2-5, with D maybe TRBD2 (5 bases). The germline V gene encodes CDR1 SGHRS and CDR2 YFSETQ. V was pared by 6 bases and J by 5 bases, with 11 bases between. The CDR3 loop spans 12 amino acids. CDR3: CASKGTGETQYF. The CDR3 DNA reads TGCGCCAGCAAAGGTACGGGGGAGACCCAGTACTTC. The variable domain in full, with the rest retrieved from reference TRBV5-1 and TRBJ2-5, is KAGVTQTPRYLIKTRGQQVTLSCSPISGHRSVSWYQQTPGQGLQFLFEYFSETQRNKGNFPGRFSGRQFSNSRSEMNVSTLELGDSALYLCASKGTGETQYFGPGTRLLVL.

There are a few counts of this clone. J is TRBJ1-4 and V is TRBV5-1, with D perhaps TRBD1 (5 bases). Germline assignment: CDR1 SGHRS and CDR2 YFSETQ. Trimming removed 4 bases at V and 6 bases at J, with 10 bases between. The CDR3 spans 13 residues. CDR3: CASSLGTDEKLFF. In DNA, the CDR3 is TGCGCCAGCAGCCTTGGGACGGATGAAAAACTGTTTTTT.

The CDR3 coding sequence is TGTGCCAGCAGCTTTATACCTAGCGATTACGAGCAGTACTTC. Translation: CASSFIPSDYEQYF. The chain carries TRBV5-6 and TRBJ2-7; a possible D gene is TRBD2 (6 bases). Germline CDR1 and CDR2: SGHDT and YYEEEE. This CDR3 spans 14 amino acids. V gave up 2 bases and J gave up 4 bases, with 13 bases separating them.

The chain links TRBV28 to TRBJ2-5, with no clear D. Germline lookup yields CDR1 MDHEN and CDR2 SYDVKM. V lost 7 bases, J lost 2 bases, and 11 bases lay in between. The CDR3 is 13 residues long. DNA of the CDR3: TGTGCCAGCAAGGCAGGCCCTCAAGAGACCCAGTACTTC. Translation: CASKAGPQETQYF.

This clone appeared a single time. V is TRBV6-5 and J is TRBJ1-2; unclear D gene. The CDR3 has 15 amino acids. Between the trimmed V and J ends, which lost 0 bases and 3 bases, there was a span of 11 bases. Germline CDR1 is MNHEY and CDR2 is SVGAGI. CDR3 coding DNA: TGTGCCAGCAGTTACTCGGGCACGGAGTACTATGGCTACACCTTC. Amino acids: CASSYSGTEYYGYTF.

The chain combines TRBV19 with TRBJ2-5; tentatively, D is TRBD1 (6 bases). Trimming took off 5 bases at V and 3 bases at J, with 16 bases between the two ends. The CDR3 consists of 15 residues. Germline V gene data show CDR1 as LNHDA and CDR2 as SQIVND (reference sequence). CDR3 protein: CASSPATGIEETQYF. The CDR3 DNA sequence: TGTGCCAGTAGTCCAGCTACAGGGATAGAAGAGACCCAGTACTTC.

V is TRBV5-1 and J is TRBJ2-4, with D uncertain. From germline, CDR1 is SGHRS and CDR2 YFSETQ. Between the trimmed V and J ends, which lost 0 bases and 0 bases, there was a span of 4 bases. This CDR3 is built from 14 residues. CDR3 sequence (DNA): TGCGCCAGCAGCTTGGGTGTAGCCAAAAACATTCAGTACTTC. The encoded protein is CASSLGVAKNIQYF. The variable domain in full, with the rest retrieved from reference TRBV5-1 and TRBJ2-4, is KAGVTQTPRYLIKTRGQQVTLSCSPISGHRSVSWYQQTPGQGLQFLFEYFSETQRNKGNFPGRFSGRQFSNSRSEMNVSTLELGDSALYLCASSLGVAKNIQYFGAGTRLSVL.

The J gene is TRBJ2-7, the V gene TRBV7-2, with 13 bases aligning to TRBD2. Germline lookup yields CDR1 SGHTA and CDR2 FQGNSA. Trimming at V came to 5 bases and at J to 4 bases, leaving 8 bases not matched to a gene. This CDR3 spans 16 amino acids. The CDR3 DNA reads as TGTGCCAGCAGCCCCACCGGACTAGCGGGAGAGTACGAGCAGTACTTC. Protein sequence: CASSPTGLAGEYEQYF.

The chain uses TRBV27 and TRBJ2-3; 7 bases are shared with TRBD1. Trimming cost V 3 bases and J 6 bases; bases outside gene matches: 6. The CDR3 consists of 14 residues. Per the germline V gene, CDR1 is MNHEY and CDR2 is SMNVEV (reference sequence). CDR3 protein: CASSFRQGLDTQYF. CDR3 in DNA: TGTGCCAGCAGTTTTCGACAGGGCTTGGATACGCAGTATTTT.

This clone was seen once. The rearrangement uses TRBV28 and TRBJ2-7; 12 bases line up with TRBD1. This CDR3 is built from 16 residues. Losses at the gene ends were 4 bases for V and 6 bases for J; bases not matched to a gene: 10. Germline lookup yields CDR1 MDHEN and CDR2 SYDVKM. The CDR3 DNA follows: TGTGCCAGCAGTTCCACGGGACAGGGGGCCATCGGCGAGCAGTACTTC. Its translation is CASSSTGQGAIGEQYF. Full variable domain (outside the CDR3, taken from reference TRBV28 and TRBJ2-7): DVKVTQSSRYLVKRTGEKVFLECVQDMDHENMFWYRQDPGLGLRLIYFSYDVKMKEKGDIPEGYSVSREKKERFSLILESASTNQTSMYLCASSSTGQGAIGEQYFGPGTRLTVT.

The rearrangement links TRBV7-8 to TRBJ1-5; D is perhaps TRBD1 (5 bases). The CDR3 runs 16 residues. V was pared by 5 bases and J by 5 bases, with 19 bases between. Germline assignment: CDR1 SGHVS and CDR2 FQNEAQ. CDR3 coding DNA: TGTGCCAGCAGCAACCGGGACCCGGGAGGGGATCAGCCCCAGCATTTT. This encodes CASSNRDPGGDQPQHF.

The chain couples TRBV10-3 to TRBJ1-1; D not certain. In germline, CDR1 is ENHRY, CDR2 SYGVKD. Trimming cost V 6 bases and J 1 base, with 12 bases left between them. This CDR3 is built from 14 residues. The CDR3 spells CAISARLANTEAFF. In DNA, the CDR3 is TGTGCCATCAGCGCTCGATTGGCGAACACTGAAGCTTTCTTT.

The chain recombines TRBV11-3 with TRBJ2-1, with no clear D. The ends were cut back, 5 bases at V and 4 bases at J, with 9 bases in the middle. Germline V gene sequence: CDR1 SGHNT, CDR2 YENEEA. The CDR3 loop spans 13 amino acids. The CDR3 here is CASSISHYNEQFF. CDR3 DNA: TGTGCCAGCAGCATTTCCCATTACAATGAGCAGTTCTTC.

The chain couples TRBV5-1 to TRBJ1-2; D is uncertain. CDR1 is SGHRS and CDR2 is YFSETQ in the germline V gene. Deletions cut 0 bases from V and 6 bases from J, with 15 bases between. The CDR3 is made up of 15 amino acids. This chain's CDR3 is CASSLAQTVMNGYTF. The CDR3 nucleotides read TGCGCCAGCAGCTTGGCCCAAACGGTTATGAATGGCTACACCTTC.

Here the CDR3 reads CAAQLNTEAFF. The DNA for the CDR3 is TGTGCCGCCCAACTGAACACTGAAGCTTTCTTT. The chain has TRBV7-9 and TRBJ1-1; D is undetermined. V lost 11 bases and J 0 bases, leaving 7 bases between the germline ends. The CDR3 consists of 11 residues. Per the germline V gene, CDR1 is SEHNR and CDR2 is FQNEAQ (reference sequence).

The rearrangement joins TRBV18 to TRBJ1-1, with TRBD1 as a possible D gene (6 bases). This CDR3 is built from 14 residues. V lost 3 bases and J 1 base, leaving 9 bases between the germline ends. From germline, CDR1 is KGHSH and CDR2 LQKENI. This CDR3 is CASSPSGQNTEAFF. CDR3 DNA sequence: TGTGCCAGCTCACCCTCGGGACAGAACACTGAAGCTTTCTTT. The whole variable domain, filled in from reference TRBV18 and TRBJ1-1, reads NAGVMQNPRHLVRRRGQEARLRCSPMKGHSHVYWYRQLPEEGLKFMVYLQKENIIDESGMPKERFSAEFPKEGPSILRIQQVVRGDSAAYFCASSPSGQNTEAFFGQGTRLTVV.

The J gene is TRBJ2-5, the V gene TRBV5-4; unclear D gene. Germline CDR1 reads SGHNT; CDR2 reads YYREEE (reference sequence). The CDR3 length is 11 residues. V lost 2 bases and J 1 base, leaving 0 bases between the germline ends. The CDR3 sequence is CASSFQETQYF. CDR3 sequence (DNA): TGTGCCAGCAGCTTCCAAGAGACCCAGTACTTC.

This rearrangement joins TRBV4-2 to TRBJ2-5; D is uncertain. The J call may be faulty, since TRBJ2-7 better matches the DNA end. From germline, CDR1 is LGHNA and CDR2 YNFKEQ. The CDR3 totals 16 residues. The CDR3 DNA reads as TGTGCCAGCAGCCAAGATACGGCAGCTGCTCTCTACGAGCAGTACTTC. Translation: CASSQDTAAALYEQYF.

The chain couples TRBV5-1 to TRBJ2-7; D is unresolved. The length of the CDR3 is 15 residues. V was trimmed by 0 bases and J by 3 bases, leaving 13 bases between them. CDR1 and CDR2 from the germline V gene are SGHRS and YFSETQ. The chain's CDR3 is CASSLAPAVDYEQYF. CDR3 nucleotides: TGCGCCAGCAGCTTGGCCCCGGCGGTAGACTACGAGCAGTACTTC.